This T cell receptor beta chain was identified in a study of blood T cell repertoires in COVID-19. Looking at the study overall: The United States, Italy and Spain were the sources of the acute and convalescent COVID-19 samples.

V was cut by 10 bases and J by 9 bases, with 14 bases left in between. Germline CDR1 and CDR2: LNHDA and SQIVND (reference sequence). The CDR3 runs to 11 residues. Clinical history as reported by participants underpinned cohort assignment. Under the authors' procedure: Reference gene primer amplification gave nucleated cell count estimates. Measured with immunoSEQ multiplex PCR; TCRdb has only the in-frame clones, and not every one. For V, J and clone size, that table is used; D and trimming come from the DNA. The sample holds roughly 250,000 clones, about nine tenths seen once. The TCR was taken from a human donor in a cohort exposed to, infected with or recovered from COVID-19 (not recorded which). The donor label of this sample is uncertain. The chain joins TRBV19 to TRBJ2-3; possibly TRBD2 for D (6 bases). Sequencing was carried out using PBMCs or T cells enriched from blood (not recorded which). CDR3 loop: CATLAVETQYF. CDR3 coding DNA: TGTGCCACTTTAGCGGTGGAGACGCAGTATTTT.